The next 27 T cell receptor beta chains were all read from a single sample in a study of T cells in Graves' hyperthyroidism and ophthalmopathy. Amplified TCR beta CDR3 regions derived from RNA transcripts. The HTBI primer set served for first-round RT-PCR of the TCR CDR3. TCRdb re-called the multiplex PCR reads with MiXCR, one entry per CDR3 protein. The table shows roughly 660,000 distinct CDR3 sequences, with roughly 17% occurring only once. Sequenced input: blood. The source is a middle-aged man with Graves' hyperthyroidism.

The table lists this clonotype with many counts. The chain couples TRBV20-1 to TRBJ2-3; 7 bases are shared with TRBD1. V was clipped by 0 bases and J by 2 bases; unmatched bases: 5. Germline CDR1 is DFQATT and CDR2 is SNEGSKA (reference sequence). The CDR3 length is 15 residues. This chain's CDR3 is CSARERGRVTDTQYF. The DNA of the CDR3 is TGCAGTGCTAGAGAGAGGGGGCGCGTCACAGATACGCAGTATTTT.

This clonotype has at least ten counts. The chain has TRBV2 and TRBJ2-1; 8 bases agree with TRBD2. Trimming cost V 4 bases and J 5 bases; bases outside gene matches: 4. Germline CDR1 is SNHLY and CDR2 is FYNNEI. This CDR3 has 14 residues. The CDR3 region has the DNA TGTGCCAGCAGTGTACTAGCGGAGGACAATGAGCAGTTCTTC. It is translated as CASSVLAEDNEQFF. Looking up the rest from reference TRBV2 and TRBJ2-1 gives the full variable domain: EPEVTQTPSHQVTQMGQEVILRCVPISNHLYFYWYRQILGQKVEFLVSFYNNEISEKSEIFDDQFSVERPDGSNFTLKIRSTKLEDSAMYFCASSVLAEDNEQFFGPGTRLTVL.

This clonotype has just a few counts. The chain uses TRBV27 and TRBJ2-1, with D hard to call. Trimming took off 6 bases at V and 9 bases at J, with 9 bases between the two ends. The germline CDR1 and CDR2 sequences are MNHEY and SMNVEV (reference sequence). The CDR3 has 11 residues. This CDR3 reads CASRVSAEQFF. Written as DNA, the CDR3 is TGTGCCAGCAGGGTGTCGGCTGAGCAGTTCTTC.

The chain has TRBV7-9 and TRBJ2-5; either TRBD1 or TRBD2 may fit D (5 bases each). The V gene lost 2 bases and the J gene lost 7 bases, with 20 bases spanning the gap. CDR3 length: 16 residues. Germline V gene lookup returns CDR1 SEHNR and CDR2 FQNEAQ (reference sequence). CDR3 loop: CASSLWTQLGEGTQYF. The CDR3 coding sequence is TGTGCCAGCAGCTTATGGACTCAATTGGGGGAAGGGACCCAGTACTTC.

The chain uses TRBV4-3 and TRBJ1-4, with 7 bases lining up with TRBD1. CDR1 and CDR2 from the germline V gene are LGHNA and YSLEER. V lost 1 base, J lost 4 bases, and 15 bases stayed unmatched. This CDR3 spans 19 amino acids. This CDR3 is CASSQVILGMGQNNEKLFF. CDR3 sequence (DNA): TGCGCCAGCAGCCAAGTTATTTTGGGGATGGGACAGAATAATGAAAAACTGTTTTTT.

This clonotype has at least ten counts. The gene calls are TRBV28 and TRBJ2-3, with D possibly being TRBD2 (6 bases). The V gene's germline CDR1 is MDHEN and CDR2 SYDVKM. Trimming took off 2 bases at V and 4 bases at J, with 16 bases between the two ends. This CDR3 has 16 residues. The CDR3 loop reads CASSLASGWGADTQYF. For the CDR3, the DNA is TGTGCCAGCAGTTTAGCGTCAGGCTGGGGGGCAGATACGCAGTATTTT.

This clonotype was picked up many times. The V gene is TRBV11-2, the J gene TRBJ2-1; 8 nucleotides align to TRBD2. The CDR3 spans 16 residues. V shed 4 bases, J shed 9 bases, and the junction held 14 bases outside the gene matches. From germline, CDR1 is SGHAT and CDR2 FQNNGV. CDR3 residues: CASSWGRAGGKSEQFF. The CDR3 bases are TGTGCCAGCAGCTGGGGGAGGGCGGGAGGTAAGAGTGAGCAGTTCTTC.

At least ten counts were recorded for this clonotype. V gene TRBV24-1 combines with J gene TRBJ1-5; the D gene is possibly TRBD1 (6 bases). CDR1 is KGHDR and CDR2 is SFDVKD in the germline V gene. With 7 bases removed from V and 0 bases from J, the gap between germline ends came to 21 bases. The CDR3 spans 18 residues. CDR3 nucleotide sequence: TGTGCCACCAGCTCCTCGGAGGCAGGGGTTTATAGCAATCAGCCCCAGCATTTT. Translation: CATSSSEAGVYSNQPQHF.

The table lists this clonotype with a few counts. This chain links TRBV10-1 with TRBJ2-7, with TRBD2 identical over 7 bases. This CDR3 is 16 amino acids long. V gave up 4 bases and J gave up 5 bases; unmatched junction bases: 14. CDR1 and CDR2 from the germline V gene are WNHNN and SYGVQD (reference sequence). CDR3 DNA: TGCGCCAGCAGTGGAGATAACCCTGGGGCGGGGGACGAGCAGTACTTC. It is translated as CASSGDNPGAGDEQYF.

This clonotype showed up many times. The chain employs TRBV18 and TRBJ2-7, with D perhaps TRBD2 (6 bases). CDR1 is KGHSH, CDR2 LQKENI, per germline. Trimming shortened V by 3 bases and J by 0 bases, and 12 bases separated the two germline ends. CDR3 length: 15 amino acids. This chain's CDR3 is CASSPTGTHSYEQYF. CDR3 nucleotides: TGTGCCAGCTCACCCACCGGGACTCACTCCTACGAGCAGTACTTC.

In its sample, this clonotype was seen many times. The chain recombines TRBV12-3 or TRBV12-4 with TRBJ2-5, with 9 bases lining up with TRBD2. This CDR3 is 13 amino acids long. V lost 7 bases and J lost 3; bases outside the gene matches: 3. The CDR3 nucleotides read TGTGCCAGCAATAGCGGGAGAGAAGAGACCCAGTACTTC. Protein sequence: CASNSGREETQYF.

This clonotype was recorded many times. The J gene is TRBJ2-7, the V gene TRBV7-2; D unclear. V was cut by 1 base and J by 2 bases, with 9 bases left in between. The germline V gene encodes CDR1 SGHTA and CDR2 FQGNSA. The CDR3 has 14 residues. CDR3 in DNA: TGTGCCAGCAGCTTAGGGGTAGGCCCCTACGAGCAGTACTTC. Its protein is CASSLGVGPYEQYF.

This clonotype has a handful of counts. The chain uses TRBV7-2 and TRBJ1-2; D remains ambiguous. CDR1 and CDR2 from the germline V gene are SGHTA and FQGNSA. The CDR3 sequence is 16 residues long. The V gene lost 1 base and the J gene lost 3 bases, with 15 bases spanning the gap. CDR3 amino acids: CASSLGEGNWDYGYTF. Written as DNA, the CDR3 is TGTGCCAGCAGCTTAGGAGAAGGGAACTGGGACTATGGCTACACCTTC.

This clonotype was picked up a small number of times. This sequence may be a read error, since a much larger clone differs from it by one base. The J gene is TRBJ2-5, the V gene TRBV20-1; TRBD2 agrees at 9 bases. J gave up 7 bases and V 6 bases, and 18 bases lay outside the gene matches. CDR3 length: 16 residues. CDR1 DFQATT and CDR2 SNEGSKA come from the germline V gene (reference sequence). In DNA form, the CDR3 reads TGCAGTGCCAGCCGGCATAGCGGGAGTAGTGTGGGGACCCAGTACTTC. Translated: CSASRHSGSSVGTQYF.

The chain carries TRBV6-1 and TRBJ2-1; D gene uncertain. Germline CDR1 and CDR2: MNHNS and SASEGT. Trimming took off 3 bases at V and 4 bases at J, with 13 bases between the two ends. The length of the CDR3 is 15 residues. CDR3 sequence: CASSEDLDSYNEQFF. In DNA, the CDR3 is TGTGCCAGCAGTGAGGACCTAGACTCATACAATGAGCAGTTCTTC.

At least ten counts were recorded for this clonotype. This chain links TRBV28 with TRBJ1-2; D ambiguous. V was trimmed by 5 bases and J by 2 bases, leaving 9 bases between them. Per the germline V gene, CDR1 is MDHEN and CDR2 is SYDVKM. This CDR3 has 13 residues. Here the CDR3 reads CASSLTQNYGYTF. The CDR3, as DNA: TGTGCCAGCAGTCTCACACAGAACTATGGCTACACCTTC.

This clonotype has at least ten counts. CDR3 coding DNA: TGTGCCAGCAGCGATCTCTCGGACAGGGGGCACGGCTACACCTTC. This gives the protein CASSDLSDRGHGYTF. The chain is built from TRBV11-2 and TRBJ1-2, with TRBD1 identical over 11 bases. Unmatched junction bases numbered 10, after V lost 5 bases and J lost 8 bases. Germline assignment: CDR1 SGHAT and CDR2 FQNNGV. The CDR3 spans 15 residues.

There are a few counts of this clonotype. The chain recombines TRBV19 with TRBJ1-1; D might be TRBD1 (6 bases). Germline V gene data show CDR1 as LNHDA and CDR2 as SQIVND (reference sequence). The CDR3 consists of 14 residues. Trimming shortened V by 9 bases and J by 1 base, and 15 bases separated the two germline ends. In DNA form, the CDR3 reads TGTGCCAGCCGCTTAGGACAGCCGAACACTGAAGCTTTCTTT. Its protein product is CASRLGQPNTEAFF.

V and J are TRBV6-1 and TRBJ2-7; 10 nucleotides agree with TRBD2. The CDR3 is 15 amino acids. The V and J ends lost 5 bases and 5 bases, in that order; junction bases with no gene match: 9. The germline V gene encodes CDR1 MNHNS and CDR2 SASEGT. CDR3 coding DNA: TGTGCCAGCAGTAAACGAGCGGGAGGGCCTCACGAGCAGTACTTC. This gives the protein CASSKRAGGPHEQYF.

The J gene is TRBJ1-5, the V gene TRBV20-1; TRBD1 agrees at 7 bases. The V gene end was trimmed by 3 bases and the J gene end by 5 bases; junction bases not matched to a gene: 4. Germline CDR1 and CDR2: DFQATT and SNEGSKA (reference sequence). The CDR3 loop spans 13 amino acids. The CDR3 region has the DNA TGCAGTGCTAGTGTACAGGGGTATCAGCCCCAGCATTTT. This encodes CSASVQGYQPQHF.

This clonotype has only a few counts. The chain carries TRBV7-6 and TRBJ2-1; D might be TRBD1 (8 bases). The CDR3 consists of 15 residues. Trimming cost V 7 bases and J 4 bases, with 17 bases left between them. Looked up from germline, CDR1 is SGHVS and CDR2 is FNYEAQ. CDR3 sequence: CASTRGLAEYNEQFF. In DNA form, the CDR3 reads TGTGCCAGCACCAGGGGGCTAGCGGAATACAATGAGCAGTTCTTC.

This clonotype turned up a few times. This chain links TRBV20-1 with TRBJ2-7; 11 positions match TRBD2. Germline CDR1 is DFQATT and CDR2 is SNEGSKA (reference sequence). Unmatched junction bases numbered 2, after V lost 0 bases and J lost 4 bases. This CDR3 region has 14 residues. The CDR3 reads CSARDRTSGYEQYF. The CDR3 bases are TGCAGTGCTAGAGATAGGACTAGCGGGTACGAGCAGTACTTC.

Only one count was recorded for this clonotype. The chain carries TRBV20-1 and TRBJ2-1; 9 nucleotides line up with TRBD2. Germline loops: CDR1 DFQATT, CDR2 SNEGSKA (reference sequence). This CDR3 contains 14 residues. Trimming removed 5 bases from V and 2 bases from J; junction bases left unmatched: 4. The CDR3 region has the DNA TGCAGTGCTGCCCTAGCGGGGCCCTACAATGAGCAGTTCTTC. As protein: CSAALAGPYNEQFF.

This clonotype came up a few times. This chain links TRBV6-5 with TRBJ2-7; D remains ambiguous. The CDR3 is 14 amino acids. The V gene lost 4 bases and the J gene lost 2 bases, with 12 bases spanning the gap. Germline lookup yields CDR1 MNHEY and CDR2 SVGAGI. The CDR3 protein is CASSSLDTTYEQYF. CDR3 DNA sequence: TGTGCCAGCAGTTCCCTAGACACCACCTACGAGCAGTACTTC.

The chain employs TRBV2 and TRBJ2-7; 8 nucleotides agree with TRBD1. The V and J ends lost 5 bases and 5 bases, in that order; junction bases with no gene match: 8. Germline V CDR1 and CDR2: SNHLY, FYNNEI. The CDR3 spans 14 residues. As DNA, the CDR3 is TGTGCCAGCAGTTCAGGGGGCGTCCAGCACGAGCAGTACTTC. Amino acids: CASSSGGVQHEQYF.

A few counts support this clonotype. V gene TRBV27 combines with J gene TRBJ1-5, with D unresolved. Trimming took 4 bases from V and 0 from J, leaving 7 bases between them. This CDR3 is 14 amino acids long. The germline gives CDR1 MNHEY, CDR2 SMNVEV (reference sequence). CDR3 sequence reads: CASSSRYSNQPQHF. As DNA, the CDR3 is TGTGCCAGCAGTTCTAGATATAGCAATCAGCCCCAGCATTTT.

This clonotype was counted a few times. The V call is TRBV3-1, the J call TRBJ2-1; no definite D call. The CDR3 runs 12 residues. Germline V gene sequence: CDR1 LGHDT, CDR2 YNNKEL (reference sequence). Trimming stripped 0 bases from V and 14 bases from J, with 11 bases between. CDR3 coding DNA: TGTGCCAGCAGCCAAGATCTCGCAAGTAAGTTCTTC. Its translation: CASSQDLASKFF.